The present entry profiles one TCR beta chain with its context. This clonotype was picked up a small number of times. Its antigen remains unidentified. No quality values exist for individual bases; no much larger clone is one base distant. Every donor was a healthy Caucasian. The twin cohort consisted of three pairs of female monozygotic twins, all aged about 18 to 29 years. Positive isolation kits from Invitrogen were used to isolate CD4+ and CD8+ T cell populations. This entry is derived from a study of identical twins (dated by TCRdb to 2015 to 2016). Regarding the research as a whole: The study deep-sequenced TCR alpha and beta repertoires from monozygotic twins, unrelated adults of various ages and cord blood to test whether fetal clonotypes persist. To rule out contamination, the twin experiments were replicated at different times with different library preparation protocols.

The CDR3 sequence holds 16 residues, the cysteine and phenylalanine included. Only the CDR3 DNA is retained, 48 bases long and in frame from the first base. V is clipped by 6 bases and J by 2 bases, and the sequence between their germline boundaries is 20 bases long. As encoded in the germline V gene, CDR1 is KGHSH while CDR2 is LQKENI. Libraries were constructed by 5' RACE. The sequencing machine was an Illumina HiSeq 2000. Template switching introduced a universal primer binding site; the final cDNA contained a unique molecular identifier, enabling accurate counting of TCR cDNA molecules. First-strand cDNA for TCR alpha and beta chains was synthesized from specific primers in the conserved constant-segment region. To control for contamination, every cDNA library carried two barcodes: a SMART-Mk sample barcode plus Illumina barcodes. TruSeq adapter sequences and Illumina sample barcodes were added in two successive PCR steps. The TCR alpha and beta cDNA libraries were sequenced on the Illumina HiSeq platform using custom primers. The paper's data handling went like this. Raw reads were processed with MiGEC to extract unique molecular identifiers, and MiXCR was used to determine CDR3 positions. For each individual, recombination models were inferred using an EM algorithm with the repgenHMM and IGoR tools. Shared clonotype analysis was performed with the tcR package in R, normalizing sharing by the product of cloneset sizes. To study raw recombination free of thymic and clonal selection effects, out-of-frame nonproductive sequences were analyzed. The public reads were quality trimmed at Q25 with fastp and then assembled into clones with MiXCR by TCRdb, keeping productive beta chains. CDR3 protein sequences are deduplicated, and each keeps its most common genes and DNA. None of the V and J calls come from the authors' own analysis; TCRdb made them. Recorded for this sample are fewer than 500,000 distinct CDR3 sequences; 13% to 15% of them occurred a single time. The ten largest clones capture 0.98% of the sample.

Paper-wide results and their limitations: A weaker excess of twin sharing was found in beta out-of-frame sequences because the signal-to-noise ratio was lowered by fewer shared sequences. Out-of-frame TCR alpha sharing in monozygotic twins was systematically underestimated by recombination models, whereas sharing between unrelated individuals was in agreement with the recombination models. Zero-insertion analyses could be partly confounded by invariant T cells such as MAIT and iNKT, though diverse VJ usage argued against such confounding for most clonotypes. Compared with coincidental sharing between unrelated individuals, an excess of low generation-probability sequences was observed among out-of-frame TCR alpha sequences shared between twins. Fewer insertions were carried by abundant cord blood beta clonotypes; a weaker similar trend was observed in young adult naive repertoires, while no such trend was observed in memory repertoires. Because the same donors could not be followed over many years, the conclusions relied on cross-sectional statistical analysis.

These same data were also listed under a study on yellow fever vaccine responses in identical twins. Drawing on the second study: According to the authors, in identical twins the way T cells responded to vaccination appeared partly convergent and partly personalized. In identical twins, the study followed T cell clones that responded to the vaccine with precision.

The specimen sequenced was CD4+ T cells sorted from blood. The chain employs TRBV18 and TRBJ2-7; tentative D gene TRBD1, with 5 bases matching. The sequence came from a woman under 30 in good health. CDR3 sequence: CASSLNTGMVTYEQYF. The nucleotide sequence is given as TGTGCCAGCTCTCTCAACACAGGCATGGTTACCTACGAGCAGTACTTC.